The clone carrying this T cell receptor beta chain was counted ten times or more. The record originates from a study of T cell repertoires in cytomegalovirus infection. In the study overall: Both CMV infection and a matching HLA type were indicated by public TCR beta signatures.

One entry per CDR3 protein, called by TCRdb with MiXCR from the reads. The table shows approximately 76,000 distinct CDR3 sequences, with roughly 3.5% occurring only once. The TCR comes from a human donor in good health (CMV status not recorded). Some clones in this sample may be carry-over from other donors' samples. The sample taken for sequencing was PBMCs.

CDR3 sequence reads: CASTTYHGTPKEQYF. The DNA for the CDR3 is TGTGCCAGCACGACTTACCACGGGACACCTAAAGAGCAGTACTTC. The chain employs TRBV6-1 and TRBJ2-7; D is possibly TRBD1 (6 bases). The V gene lost 7 bases and the J gene lost 7 bases, with 23 bases spanning the gap. The CDR3 runs to 15 residues. Germline lookup yields CDR1 MNHNS and CDR2 SASEGT.